This TCR beta chain was recorded in a study of glioma-infiltrating T cells after dendritic cell vaccination. The table came from immunoSEQ multiplex PCR; TCRdb's copy has only in-frame clones and leaves some out. The sample shows tens of thousands of clones, about 84% of them seen only once. Isocitrate dehydrogenase mutation was absent in all glioblastoma patients. Deletions cut 2 bases from V and 4 bases from J, with 5 bases between. This CDR3 contains 13 residues. Germline V gene data show CDR1 as SGHTA and CDR2 as FQGNSA. V is TRBV7-2 and J is TRBJ2-2; no definite D call. The sequenced sample was blood, obtained before dendritic cell vaccination. This TCR was recovered from a human donor with glioblastoma. The CDR3 loop is CASSLLGTGELFF. CDR3 coding DNA: TGTGCCAGCAGCTTACTAGGCACCGGGGAGCTGTTTTTT.